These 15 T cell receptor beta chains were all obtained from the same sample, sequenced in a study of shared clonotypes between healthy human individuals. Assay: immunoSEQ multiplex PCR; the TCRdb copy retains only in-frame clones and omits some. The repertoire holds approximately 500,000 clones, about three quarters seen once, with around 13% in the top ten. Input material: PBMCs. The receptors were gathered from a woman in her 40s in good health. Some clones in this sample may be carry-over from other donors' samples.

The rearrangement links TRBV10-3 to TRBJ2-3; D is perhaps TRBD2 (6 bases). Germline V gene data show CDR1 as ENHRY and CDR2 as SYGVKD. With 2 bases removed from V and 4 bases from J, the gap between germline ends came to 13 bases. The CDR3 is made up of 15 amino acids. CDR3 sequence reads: CAISEAGSGADTQYF. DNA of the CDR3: TGTGCCATCAGTGAGGCCGGGAGCGGTGCAGATACGCAGTATTTT.

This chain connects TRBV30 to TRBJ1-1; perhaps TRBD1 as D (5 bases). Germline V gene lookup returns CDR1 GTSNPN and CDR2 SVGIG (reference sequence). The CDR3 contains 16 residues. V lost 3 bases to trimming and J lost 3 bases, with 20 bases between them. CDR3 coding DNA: TGTGCCTGGAGGCCGCTACCCGGGACGGTCGACACTGAAGCTTTCTTT. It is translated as CAWRPLPGTVDTEAFF.

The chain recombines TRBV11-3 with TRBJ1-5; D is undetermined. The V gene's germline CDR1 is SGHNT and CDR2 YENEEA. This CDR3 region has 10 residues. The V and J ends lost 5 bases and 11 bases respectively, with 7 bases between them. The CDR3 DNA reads TGTGCCAGCAGCGGTCGGGCCCAGCATTTT. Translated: CASSGRAQHF.

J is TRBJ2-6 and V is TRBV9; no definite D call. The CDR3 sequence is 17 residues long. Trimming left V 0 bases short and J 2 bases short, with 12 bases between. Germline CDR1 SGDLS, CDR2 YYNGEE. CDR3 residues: CASSVGRTPTGANVLTF. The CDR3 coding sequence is TGTGCCAGCAGCGTAGGGAGAACACCCACTGGGGCCAACGTCCTGACTTTC.

The CDR3 region has the DNA TGTGCCAGCAGTTTAGTAGGGTTACACCCTGAAGCTTTCTTT. It yields the protein CASSLVGLHPEAFF. J is TRBJ1-1 and V is TRBV28; no reliable D call. This CDR3 region has 14 residues. Per germline, CDR1 MDHEN and CDR2 SYDVKM. Trimming shortened V by 2 bases and J by 6 bases, and 13 bases separated the two germline ends.

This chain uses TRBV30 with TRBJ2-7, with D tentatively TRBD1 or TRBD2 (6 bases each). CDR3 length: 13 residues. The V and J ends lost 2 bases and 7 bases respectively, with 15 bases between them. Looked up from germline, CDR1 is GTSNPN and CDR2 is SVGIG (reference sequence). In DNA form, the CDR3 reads TGTGCCTGGAGTCCCGGAGGGGGAAGGGAGCAGTACTTC. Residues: CAWSPGGGREQYF.

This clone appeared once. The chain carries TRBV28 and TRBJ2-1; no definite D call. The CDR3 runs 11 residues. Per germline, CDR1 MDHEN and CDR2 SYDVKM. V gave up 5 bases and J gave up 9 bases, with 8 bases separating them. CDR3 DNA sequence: TGTGCCAGCAGTATGCGGCGTGAGCAGTTCTTC. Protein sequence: CASSMRREQFF.

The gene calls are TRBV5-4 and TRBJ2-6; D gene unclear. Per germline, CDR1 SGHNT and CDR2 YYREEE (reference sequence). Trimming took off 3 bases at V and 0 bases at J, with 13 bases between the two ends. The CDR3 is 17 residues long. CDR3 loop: CASSWEQPFSGANVLTF. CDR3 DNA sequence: TGTGCCAGCAGCTGGGAACAGCCTTTCTCTGGGGCCAACGTCCTGACTTTC.

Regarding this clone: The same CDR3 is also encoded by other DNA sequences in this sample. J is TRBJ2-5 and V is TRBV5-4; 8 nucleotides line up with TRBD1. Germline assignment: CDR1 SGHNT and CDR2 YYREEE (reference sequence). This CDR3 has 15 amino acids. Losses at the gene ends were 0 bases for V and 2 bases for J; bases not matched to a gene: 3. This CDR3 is CASSLGGQGQETQYF. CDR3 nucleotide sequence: TGTGCCAGCAGCTTGGGAGGACAGGGACAAGAGACCCAGTACTTC.

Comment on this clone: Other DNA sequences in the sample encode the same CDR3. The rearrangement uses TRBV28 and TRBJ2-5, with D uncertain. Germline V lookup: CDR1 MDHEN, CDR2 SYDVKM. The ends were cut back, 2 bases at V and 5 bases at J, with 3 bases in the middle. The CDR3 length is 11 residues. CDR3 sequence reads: CASSLMETQYF. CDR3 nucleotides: TGTGCCAGCAGTTTAATGGAGACCCAGTACTTC.

This CDR3 reads CASSLVIMNTGELFF. DNA for the CDR3: TGTGCCAGCAGCTTAGTGATAATGAACACCGGGGAGCTGTTTTTT. V is TRBV7-2 and J is TRBJ2-2; D is ambiguous. Per germline, CDR1 SGHTA and CDR2 FQGNSA. The V end lost 1 base, the J end lost 1 base, and 7 bases lay between the germline ends. CDR3 size: 15 residues.

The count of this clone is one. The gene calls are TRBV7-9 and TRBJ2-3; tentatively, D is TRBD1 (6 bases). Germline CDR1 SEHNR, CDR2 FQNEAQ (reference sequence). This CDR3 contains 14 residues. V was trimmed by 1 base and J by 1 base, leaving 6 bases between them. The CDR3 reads CASSLGQGTDTQYF. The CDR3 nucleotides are TGTGCCAGCAGCTTAGGACAGGGCACAGATACGCAGTATTTT.

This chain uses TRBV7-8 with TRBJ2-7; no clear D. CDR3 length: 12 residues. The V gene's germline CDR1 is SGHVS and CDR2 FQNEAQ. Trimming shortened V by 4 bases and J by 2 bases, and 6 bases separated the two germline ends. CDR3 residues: CASSSPAYEQYF. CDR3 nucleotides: TGTGCCAGCAGCTCACCCGCCTACGAGCAGTACTTC.

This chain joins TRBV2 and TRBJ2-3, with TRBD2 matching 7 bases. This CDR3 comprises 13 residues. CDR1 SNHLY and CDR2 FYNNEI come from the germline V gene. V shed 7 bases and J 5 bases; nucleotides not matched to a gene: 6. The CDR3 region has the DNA TGTGCCAGCACTAGCGGCGAGGGAGATACGCAGTATTTT. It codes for CASTSGEGDTQYF.

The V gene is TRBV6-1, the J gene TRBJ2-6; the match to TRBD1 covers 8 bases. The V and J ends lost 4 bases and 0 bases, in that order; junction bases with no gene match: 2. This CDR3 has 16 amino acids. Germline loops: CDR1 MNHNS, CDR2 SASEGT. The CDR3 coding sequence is TGTGCCAGCAGTGCTACAGGGGGCTCTGGGGCCAACGTCCTGACTTTC. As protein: CASSATGGSGANVLTF.